Listed below are T cell receptor beta chains from one sample, sequenced in a study of identical twins' blood T cells. Using its own MiXCR run on the 5' RACE reads, TCRdb lists one record per CDR3 protein. The sample contains fewer than 450,000 distinct CDR3 sequences, under 30% of which appear only once. Sequencing was performed on PBMCs. Every receptor here comes from a woman aged 18-50 years in good health. Both conserved end residues are part of each CDR3. Each record gives: J gene, clone size, V gene, D gene, CDR3 protein, CDR3 DNA. D genes are given only for firm matches. Clone size, where shown, is once, few, many, or a class for clones that have expanded.

j_call: TRBJ1-2; clone_size: few; v_call: TRBV29-1; d_call: TRBD1; cdr3_aa: CSAGGETGVYGYTF; cdr3_nt: TGCAGCGCCGGGGGGGAGACAGGGGTCTATGGCTACACCTTC
j_call: TRBJ1-2; clone_size: -; v_call: TRBV4-3; d_call: -; cdr3_aa: CASSQDLTGNCGYTF; cdr3_nt: TGCGCCAGCAGCCAAGATCTGACGGGGAACTGTGGCTACACCTTC
j_call: TRBJ2-2; clone_size: many; v_call: TRBV27; d_call: -; cdr3_aa: CASSLLRVGAGELFF; cdr3_nt: TGTGCCAGCAGTTTATTAAGGGTCGGGGCCGGGGAGCTGTTTTTT
j_call: TRBJ2-3; clone_size: -; v_call: TRBV20-1; d_call: -; cdr3_aa: CSASIRLGLHLMEYF; cdr3_nt: TGCAGTGCTAGTATAAGGTTGGGACTCCACCTTATGGAGTATTTT
j_call: TRBJ1-5; clone_size: few; v_call: TRBV12-3/TRBV12-4; d_call: -; cdr3_aa: CASSPLSPGPQHF; cdr3_nt: TGTGCCAGCAGTCCGCTGTCCCCTGGACCCCAGCATTTT
j_call: TRBJ2-5; clone_size: -; v_call: TRBV7-8; d_call: -; cdr3_aa: CASSLGRLYQETQYF; cdr3_nt: TGTGCCAGCAGCTTAGGCCGTTTATACCAAGAGACCCAGTACTTC
j_call: TRBJ1-1; clone_size: -; v_call: TRBV19; d_call: -; cdr3_aa: CASSTVPTEAFF; cdr3_nt: TGCGCCAGTAGTACCGTTCCGACTGAAGCTTTCTTT
j_call: TRBJ2-7; clone_size: -; v_call: TRBV18; d_call: TRBD1; cdr3_aa: CASSPRRTGHEDEQYF; cdr3_nt: TGTGCCAGCTCACCACGTAGGACAGGGCATGAGGATGAGCAGTACTTC
j_call: TRBJ1-1; clone_size: many; v_call: TRBV9; d_call: -; cdr3_aa: CASSPMNTEAFF; cdr3_nt: TGTGCCAGCAGCCCAATGAACACTGAAGCTTTCTTT
j_call: TRBJ2-6; clone_size: once; v_call: TRBV3-1; d_call: -; cdr3_aa: CASSPSRGISGANFLTF; cdr3_nt: TGTGCCAGCAGCCCCTCCAGGGGTATCTCTGGGGCCAACTTCCTGACTTTC
j_call: TRBJ1-2; clone_size: many; v_call: TRBV5-1; d_call: -; cdr3_aa: CASTAGTNYGYTF; cdr3_nt: TGCGCCAGCACCGCGGGGACTAACTATGGCTACACCTTC
j_call: TRBJ1-5; clone_size: -; v_call: TRBV6-5; d_call: -; cdr3_aa: CASSYSTLGQPQHF; cdr3_nt: TGTGCCAGCAGTTACTCGACCCTCGGTCAGCCCCAGCATTTT
j_call: TRBJ2-4; clone_size: many; v_call: TRBV7-9; d_call: TRBD2; cdr3_aa: CASSLGLADQLKNIQYF; cdr3_nt: TGTGCCAGCAGCTTAGGGCTAGCGGACCAGCTTAAAAACATTCAGTACTTC
j_call: TRBJ1-1; clone_size: many; v_call: TRBV29-1; d_call: TRBD1; cdr3_aa: CSVWTGGNTEAFF; cdr3_nt: TGCAGCGTCTGGACAGGAGGGAACACTGAAGCTTTCTTT
j_call: TRBJ1-1; clone_size: few; v_call: TRBV2; d_call: -; cdr3_aa: CASSEWGAMNTEAFF; cdr3_nt: TGTGCCAGCAGTGAATGGGGGGCGATGAACACTGAAGCTTTCTTT
j_call: TRBJ1-2; clone_size: -; v_call: TRBV20-1; d_call: -; cdr3_aa: CSAPVSGNYGYTF; cdr3_nt: TGCAGTGCTCCCGTATCGGGGAACTATGGCTACACCTTC